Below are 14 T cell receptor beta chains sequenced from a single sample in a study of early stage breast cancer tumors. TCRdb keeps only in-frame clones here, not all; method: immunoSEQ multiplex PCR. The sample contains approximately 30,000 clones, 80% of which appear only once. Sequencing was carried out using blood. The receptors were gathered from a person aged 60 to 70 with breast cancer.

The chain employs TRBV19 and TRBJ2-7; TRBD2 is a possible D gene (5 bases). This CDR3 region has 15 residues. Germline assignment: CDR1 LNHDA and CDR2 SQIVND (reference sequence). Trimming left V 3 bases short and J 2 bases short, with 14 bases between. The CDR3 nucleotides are TGTGCCAGTAGTATCCTCCCGGGGATGGCCTACGAGCAGTACTTC. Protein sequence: CASSILPGMAYEQYF.

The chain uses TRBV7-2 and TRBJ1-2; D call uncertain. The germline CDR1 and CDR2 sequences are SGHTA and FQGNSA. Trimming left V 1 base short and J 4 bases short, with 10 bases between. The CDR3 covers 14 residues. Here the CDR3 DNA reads TGTGCCAGCAGCTTAGACGGCGGTTCCTATGGCTACACCTTC. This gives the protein CASSLDGGSYGYTF.

Written as DNA, the CDR3 is TGTGCCTGGAGTTGGGGACTCTCAGGGGAGACCCAGTACTTC. It translates to CAWSWGLSGETQYF. The V and J genes are TRBV30 and TRBJ2-5; tentative D call: TRBD2 (6 bases). In germline, CDR1 is GTSNPN, CDR2 SVGIG (reference sequence). Between the trimmed V and J ends, which lost 2 bases and 5 bases, there was a span of 15 bases. This CDR3 is built from 14 residues.

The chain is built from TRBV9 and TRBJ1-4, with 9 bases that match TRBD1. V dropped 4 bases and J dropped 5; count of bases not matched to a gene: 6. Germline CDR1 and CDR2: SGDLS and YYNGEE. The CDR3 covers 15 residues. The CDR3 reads CASSLGGTGNEKLFF. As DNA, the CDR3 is TGTGCCAGCAGCCTGGGTGGGACAGGGAATGAAAAACTGTTTTTT.

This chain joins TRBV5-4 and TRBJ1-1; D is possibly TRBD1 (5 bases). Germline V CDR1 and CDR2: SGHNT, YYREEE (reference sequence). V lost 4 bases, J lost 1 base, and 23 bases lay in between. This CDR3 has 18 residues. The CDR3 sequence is CASSLGGGGRGTNTEAFF. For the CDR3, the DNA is TGTGCCAGCAGCCTAGGAGGAGGAGGGCGAGGGACGAACACTGAAGCTTTCTTT.

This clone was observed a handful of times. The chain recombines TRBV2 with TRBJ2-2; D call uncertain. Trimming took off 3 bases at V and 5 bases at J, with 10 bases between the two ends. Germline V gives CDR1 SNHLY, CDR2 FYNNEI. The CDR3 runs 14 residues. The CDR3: CASSDVSATGELFF. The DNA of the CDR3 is TGTGCCAGCAGTGACGTCAGCGCAACCGGGGAGCTGTTTTTT.

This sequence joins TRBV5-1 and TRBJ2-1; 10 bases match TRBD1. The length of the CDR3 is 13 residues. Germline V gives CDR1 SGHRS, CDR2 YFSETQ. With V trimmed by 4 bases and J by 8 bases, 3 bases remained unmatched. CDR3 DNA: TGCGCCAGCAGCGCGACAGGGGGCGATGAGCAGTTCTTC. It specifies CASSATGGDEQFF.

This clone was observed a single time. DNA for the CDR3: TGTGCTAGTGGTTTGGCGCGGGGGGACACCGGGGAGCTGTTTTTT. Amino acids: CASGLARGDTGELFF. The chain recombines TRBV12-5 with TRBJ2-2; 8 nucleotides agree with TRBD2. CDR1 and CDR2 (germline): LGHNT, FRNRAP. The CDR3 is made up of 15 amino acids. V lost 1 base and J lost 3; bases outside the gene matches: 1.

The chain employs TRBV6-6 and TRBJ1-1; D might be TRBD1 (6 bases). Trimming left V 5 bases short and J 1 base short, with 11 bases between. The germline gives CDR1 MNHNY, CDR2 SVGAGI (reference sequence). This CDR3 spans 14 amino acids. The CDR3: CASSPGTWNTEAFF. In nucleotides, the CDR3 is TGTGCCAGCAGTCCCGGGACATGGAACACTGAAGCTTTCTTT.

DNA of the CDR3: TGTGCCAGCAGCCCAACTGGCGGCTCCTACAATGAGCAGTTCTTC. This translates into CASSPTGGSYNEQFF. The rearrangement links TRBV6-5 to TRBJ2-1; D not certain. The CDR3 is 15 amino acids. The V end was cut by 6 bases, the J end by 0 bases, with 12 bases between. Germline V lookup: CDR1 MNHEY, CDR2 SVGAGI.

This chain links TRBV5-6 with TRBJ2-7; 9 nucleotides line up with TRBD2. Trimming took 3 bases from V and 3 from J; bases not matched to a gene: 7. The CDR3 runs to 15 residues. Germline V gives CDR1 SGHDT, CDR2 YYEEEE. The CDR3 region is CASSSPTSGIYEQYF. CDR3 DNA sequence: TGTGCCAGCAGCTCGCCGACTAGCGGCATCTACGAGCAGTACTTC.

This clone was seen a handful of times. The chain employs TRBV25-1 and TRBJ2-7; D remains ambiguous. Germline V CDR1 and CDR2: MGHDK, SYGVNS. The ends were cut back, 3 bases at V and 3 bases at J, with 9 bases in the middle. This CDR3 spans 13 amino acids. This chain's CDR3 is CASSEIHNYEQYF. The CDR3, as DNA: TGTGCCAGCAGTGAGATACACAACTACGAGCAGTACTTC.

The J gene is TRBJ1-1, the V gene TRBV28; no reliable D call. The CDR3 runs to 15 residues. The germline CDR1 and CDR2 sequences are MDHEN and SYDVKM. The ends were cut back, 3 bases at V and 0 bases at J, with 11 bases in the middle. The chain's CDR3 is CASSLHQILNTEAFF. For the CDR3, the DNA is TGTGCCAGCAGTTTGCATCAGATCTTGAACACTGAAGCTTTCTTT. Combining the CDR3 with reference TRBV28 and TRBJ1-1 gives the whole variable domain DVKVTQSSRYLVKRTGEKVFLECVQDMDHENMFWYRQDPGLGLRLIYFSYDVKMKEKGDIPEGYSVSREKKERFSLILESASTNQTSMYLCASSLHQILNTEAFFGQGTRLTVV.

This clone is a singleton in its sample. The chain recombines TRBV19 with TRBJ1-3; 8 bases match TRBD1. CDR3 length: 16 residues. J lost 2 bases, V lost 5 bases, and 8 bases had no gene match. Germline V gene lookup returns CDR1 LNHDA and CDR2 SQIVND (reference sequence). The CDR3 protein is CASSGRTGSAGNTIYF. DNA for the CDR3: TGTGCCAGTAGTGGCCGGACAGGGTCGGCTGGAAACACCATATATTTT.